The following is a T cell receptor beta chain sequence with its context. This entry belongs to a study of cytomegalovirus exposure and HLA in healthy donors. The PCR made use of 60 Vbeta and 13 Jbeta primers. Libraries were prepared by immunoSEQ multiplex PCR; TCRdb keeps only in-frame clonotypes and omits some of them. The table has fewer than 70,000 clones, 80% seen once. This CDR3 has 14 residues. The V segment lost 3 bases and the J segment 5 bases; nucleotides outside the gene matches: 4. The germline V gene has CDR1 SGHAT and CDR2 FQNNGV. Sequences were obtained from PBMCs. The V and J genes are TRBV11-2 and TRBJ2-3; TRBD1 agrees at 8 bases. The sequence came from a woman aged 40 to 55 in good health and CMV-seronegative. The CDR3 DNA reads as TGTGCCAGCAGCTTGGACAGGGTAGGAGATACGCAGTATTTT. Translated, it gives CASSLDRVGDTQYF.